A single sample is the source of the 30 T cell receptor beta chains below, sequenced in a study of T cell repertoires in cytomegalovirus infection. TCRdb analysed the reads with MiXCR anew, one entry per CDR3 protein. The sample carries hundreds of thousands of distinct CDR3 sequences, 15% to 20% recorded once. The specimen sequenced was PBMCs. These receptors were obtained from a human donor in good health (CMV status not recorded). Some clones in this sample may be carry-over from other donors' samples.

This clonotype was observed a few times. This chain connects TRBV7-2 to TRBJ2-5; the match to TRBD2 covers 9 bases. CDR3 length: 17 residues. J lost 4 bases, V lost 5 bases, and 14 bases had no gene match. Germline V lookup: CDR1 SGHTA, CDR2 FQGNSA. CDR3 in DNA: TGTGCCAGCAGCGTACAAAGCGGGGGGCCGGCGGGAGAGACCCAGTACTTC. It translates to CASSVQSGGPAGETQYF. Looking up the rest from reference TRBV7-2 and TRBJ2-5 gives the full variable domain: GAGVSQSPSNKVTEKGKDVELRCDPISGHTALYWYRQSLGQGLEFLIYFQGNSAPDKSGLPSDRFSAERTGGSVSTLTIQRTQQEDSAVYLCASSVQSGGPAGETQYFGPGTRLLVL.

This clonotype showed up just a few times. The chain links TRBV3-1 to TRBJ2-1, with 10 bases aligning to TRBD1. The CDR3 loop spans 17 amino acids. CDR1 LGHDT and CDR2 YNNKEL come from the germline V gene (reference sequence). V dropped 0 bases and J dropped 7; count of bases not matched to a gene: 9. CDR3 DNA sequence: TGTGCCAGCAGCCAAGATGTGAGGACAGGGGGGAGAAATGAGCAGTTCTTC. Translating it yields CASSQDVRTGGRNEQFF.

This clonotype was observed at least ten times. The V gene is TRBV7-8, the J gene TRBJ1-1; D unclear. The CDR3 contains 15 residues. The germline V and J ends were trimmed by 7 bases and 1 base, with 16 bases remaining between them. From germline, CDR1 is SGHVS and CDR2 FQNEAQ. The DNA for the CDR3 is TGTGCCAGCAACGCCTTCAAGGCCAGGAACACTGAAGCTTTCTTT. Encoded protein: CASNAFKARNTEAFF.

The rearrangement joins TRBV3-1 to TRBJ1-2; D is unresolved. In germline, CDR1 is LGHDT, CDR2 YNNKEL (reference sequence). Trimming cost V 5 bases and J 8 bases, with 18 bases left between them. The CDR3 runs to 14 residues. CDR3 residues: CASSSSGAPRGYTF. CDR3 nucleotides: TGTGCCAGCAGCTCATCAGGAGCACCAAGAGGCTACACCTTC.

The V gene is TRBV20-1, the J gene TRBJ2-5, with D perhaps TRBD1 (5 bases). This CDR3 has 16 residues. In germline, CDR1 is DFQATT, CDR2 SNEGSKA (reference sequence). V was shortened by 4 bases and J by 2 bases, with 20 bases between the two germline ends. For the CDR3, the DNA is TGCAGTGCTACTCGTCACGACAGCAGCTGGCAAGAGACCCAGTACTTC. Translation gives CSATRHDSSWQETQYF.

This clonotype was counted ten times or more. This chain links TRBV6-5 with TRBJ2-3; TRBD2 matches 7 bases. This CDR3 comprises 16 residues. V trimming: 0 bases; J trimming: 11 bases; junction bases outside the gene matches: 14. Germline loops: CDR1 MNHEY, CDR2 SVGAGI. The CDR3: CASSYSILGWPGGQYF. CDR3 coding DNA: TGTGCCAGCAGTTACTCGATTTTAGGGTGGCCGGGAGGGCAGTATTTT.

The sample holds a few counts of this clonotype. The rearrangement links TRBV28 to TRBJ1-6, with D uncertain. The CDR3 covers 14 residues. Germline CDR1 is MDHEN and CDR2 is SYDVKM. The V and J ends lost 11 bases and 7 bases respectively, with 18 bases between them. CDR3 in DNA: TGTGCCGCCCTGCGGGGTGACGAGAATTCACCCCTCCACTTT. Translating gives CAALRGDENSPLHF.

V usage is TRBV5-6 and J usage is TRBJ2-1; 7 bases align to TRBD2. With V trimmed by 0 bases and J by 8 bases, 8 bases remained unmatched. This CDR3 comprises 15 residues. Germline V gene lookup returns CDR1 SGHDT and CDR2 YYEEEE. The CDR3 sequence: CASSLEPRGSDEQFF. For the CDR3, the DNA is TGTGCCAGCAGCTTGGAGCCGCGGGGGAGCGATGAGCAGTTCTTC.

The chain carries TRBV5-1 and TRBJ1-1; D gene uncertain. Between the trimmed V and J ends, which lost 4 bases and 4 bases, there was a span of 8 bases. CDR1 is SGHRS and CDR2 is YFSETQ in the germline V gene. The CDR3 covers 12 residues. The CDR3 coding sequence is TGCGCCAGCAGCAAGGAGGGCACTGAAGCTTTCTTT. It yields the protein CASSKEGTEAFF.

This clonotype has just a few counts. This rearrangement joins TRBV20-1 to TRBJ1-2, with 8 bases identical to TRBD1. The V gene end was trimmed by 2 bases and the J gene end by 2 bases; junction bases not matched to a gene: 1. Per germline, CDR1 DFQATT and CDR2 SNEGSKA (reference sequence). The CDR3 spans 13 residues. The CDR3 DNA sequence: TGCAGTGCTAGATGGACAGGGAACTATGGCTACACCTTC. As protein: CSARWTGNYGYTF.

The sample holds a few counts of this clonotype. The V and J genes are TRBV20-1 and TRBJ2-7, with 8 bases aligning to TRBD1. The germline gives CDR1 DFQATT, CDR2 SNEGSKA (reference sequence). The junction had 14 bases not matched to a gene; V was cut back by 1 base and J by 6 bases. The CDR3 totals 16 residues. The CDR3 region is CSARVPGQAHSGEQYF. The CDR3, as DNA: TGCAGTGCTAGAGTCCCGGGACAGGCTCACTCCGGCGAGCAGTACTTC.

The rearrangement uses TRBV2 and TRBJ2-1, with TRBD1 identical over 12 bases. Per the germline V gene, CDR1 is SNHLY and CDR2 is FYNNEI. The CDR3 runs 15 residues. The V segment lost 5 bases and the J segment 6 bases; nucleotides outside the gene matches: 5. The CDR3 DNA is TGTGCCAGCAGTATGGGACAGGGGGCCTCCAATGAGCAGTTCTTC. Translated, it gives CASSMGQGASNEQFF.

This sequence joins TRBV12-3 or TRBV12-4 and TRBJ2-1, with 9 bases lining up with TRBD2. The CDR3 spans 16 residues. V shed 8 bases and J 6 bases; nucleotides not matched to a gene: 14. As DNA, the CDR3 is TGTGCCAGCCGACTTCATCTGGGCGGGGGGGCCAATGAGCAGTTCTTC. It translates to CASRLHLGGGANEQFF.

This clonotype was counted ten times or more. The chain employs TRBV28 and TRBJ1-1; D not resolved. CDR1 is MDHEN, CDR2 SYDVKM, per germline. CDR3 size: 15 residues. V lost 3 bases to trimming and J lost 0 bases, with 11 bases between them. The CDR3 spells CASSFGIGMNTEAFF. The CDR3, as DNA: TGTGCCAGCAGTTTCGGGATCGGCATGAACACTGAAGCTTTCTTT.

In its sample, this clonotype was seen a few times. This sequence joins TRBV12-3 or TRBV12-4 and TRBJ1-3; D gene uncertain. This CDR3 contains 13 residues. V lost 3 bases and J 4 bases, leaving 7 bases between the germline ends. The CDR3 region has the DNA TGTGCCAGCAGTTTTGGAAGAGGAAACACCATATATTTT. This translates into CASSFGRGNTIYF.

This clonotype was found a few times. V is TRBV7-6 and J is TRBJ1-6, with TRBD1 matching 10 bases. There are 15 residues in the CDR3. CDR1 is SGHVS, CDR2 FNYEAQ, per germline. Losses at the gene ends were 4 bases for V and 9 bases for J; bases not matched to a gene: 6. The CDR3 DNA reads TGTGCCAGCAGCTCCGACGACAGGGGGCGTTCACCCCTCCACTTT. This gives the protein CASSSDDRGRSPLHF.

A few counts support this clonotype. The J gene is TRBJ1-5, the V gene TRBV19, with D unclear. Trimming stripped 5 bases from V and 7 bases from J, with 9 bases between. The V gene's germline CDR1 is LNHDA and CDR2 SQIVND (reference sequence). The CDR3 has 12 amino acids. CDR3 protein: CASSYGSQPQHF. The CDR3 DNA follows: TGTGCCAGTAGTTACGGAAGCCAGCCCCAGCATTTT.

This clonotype was observed many times. This CDR3 is CASGLAGFGANVLTF. The CDR3 nucleotides read TGTGCCTCAGGGCTAGCGGGGTTTGGGGCCAACGTCCTGACTTTC. The chain employs TRBV7-8 and TRBJ2-6; 9 positions match TRBD2. After removal of 11 bases from V and 3 bases from J, the junction contained 8 bases not matched to a gene. The CDR3 is 15 amino acids. Germline V lookup: CDR1 SGHVS, CDR2 FQNEAQ.

This clonotype was picked up a small number of times. V is TRBV5-1 and J is TRBJ2-1; 13 bases map to TRBD2. J was trimmed by 7 bases and V by 4 bases; bases with no gene match: 5. Per germline, CDR1 SGHRS and CDR2 YFSETQ. The CDR3 runs to 15 residues. Here the CDR3 DNA reads TGCGCCAGCAGCATGACTAGCGGGGGGCTAAATGAGCAGTTCTTC. Protein sequence: CASSMTSGGLNEQFF.

This clonotype has a count of ten or more. The chain has TRBV7-2 and TRBJ2-5, with no clear D. The V and J ends lost 5 bases and 10 bases respectively, with 17 bases between them. This CDR3 has 13 residues. In germline, CDR1 is SGHTA, CDR2 FQGNSA. Here the CDR3 DNA reads TGTGCCAGCAGCCAACTCGGCCAACTTCTCCAGTACTTC. This codes for CASSQLGQLLQYF.

The table lists this clonotype with many counts. The chain is built from TRBV7-9 and TRBJ1-2; possible D gene TRBD1, 5 bases. Germline CDR1 SEHNR, CDR2 FQNEAQ (reference sequence). The CDR3 loop spans 13 amino acids. The ends were cut back, 4 bases at V and 4 bases at J, with 10 bases in the middle. As DNA, the CDR3 is TGTGCCAGCAGCTACGACAGCCTCTATGGCTACACCTTC. This codes for CASSYDSLYGYTF.

This clonotype was detected once. Possible read error: a much larger clone is one base away. The genes are TRBV10-3 and TRBJ1-1, with no clear D. CDR3 size: 14 residues. Germline V gene lookup returns CDR1 ENHRY and CDR2 SYGVKD. V dropped 2 bases and J dropped 0 bases, with 7 bases sitting between them. The CDR3 DNA reads TGTGCCATCAGTGAGAGTGCTATGAACACTGAAGCTTTCTTT. Its translation: CAISESAMNTEAFF.

V and J are TRBV11-2 and TRBJ2-1, with 9 bases that match TRBD1. The length of the CDR3 is 16 residues. Germline-derived CDR1 and CDR2 are SGHAT and FQNNGV. With V trimmed by 4 bases and J by 5 bases, 9 bases remained unmatched. In DNA form, the CDR3 reads TGTGCCAGCAGCTCCTACAGGGGGCGTATGGACAATGAGCAGTTCTTC. Protein sequence: CASSSYRGRMDNEQFF.

The J gene is TRBJ2-1, the V gene TRBV5-1; 13 bases are shared with TRBD2. The germline CDR1 and CDR2 sequences are SGHRS and YFSETQ. The junction had 5 bases not matched to a gene; V was cut back by 3 bases and J by 8 bases. This CDR3 spans 15 amino acids. CDR3 DNA: TGCGCCAGCAGCTCCGGGACTAGCGGGATACATGAGCAGTTCTTC. Its protein product is CASSSGTSGIHEQFF. Complete variable domain (other parts from reference TRBV5-1 and TRBJ2-1): KAGVTQTPRYLIKTRGQQVTLSCSPISGHRSVSWYQQTPGQGLQFLFEYFSETQRNKGNFPGRFSGRQFSNSRSEMNVSTLELGDSALYLCASSSGTSGIHEQFFGPGTRLTVL.

J is TRBJ2-2 and V is TRBV19; D uncertain. Germline V gene lookup returns CDR1 LNHDA and CDR2 SQIVND (reference sequence). The CDR3 runs to 15 residues. Between the trimmed V and J ends, which lost 5 bases and 4 bases, there was a span of 14 bases. CDR3 in amino acids: CASSVLFGSTGELFF. CDR3 in DNA: TGTGCCAGTAGTGTTTTATTTGGTTCCACCGGGGAGCTGTTTTTT.

This clonotype was detected many times. CDR3 DNA sequence: TGTGCCAGCAGCTTGGGACGAGCCCCCACAGATACGCAGTATTTT. Protein product: CASSLGRAPTDTQYF. The chain recombines TRBV7-2 with TRBJ2-3, with D possibly being TRBD1 or TRBD2 (5 bases each). Germline V lookup: CDR1 SGHTA, CDR2 FQGNSA. The CDR3 extends over 15 amino acids. V was pared by 3 bases and J by 2 bases, with 12 bases between.

This sequence joins TRBV20-1 and TRBJ1-1; 8 bases agree with TRBD1. Germline CDR1 and CDR2: DFQATT and SNEGSKA (reference sequence). This CDR3 has 14 amino acids. With V trimmed by 0 bases and J by 10 bases, 10 bases remained unmatched. The CDR3 sequence: CSARDLGQGAGAFF. The CDR3 nucleotides read TGCAGTGCTAGAGATCTCGGACAGGGCGCGGGAGCTTTCTTT.

The table lists this clonotype with a few counts. The V and J genes are TRBV6-5 and TRBJ1-1; the D is unclear. CDR3 length: 13 amino acids. Trimming cost V 6 bases and J 1 base, with 9 bases left between them. Germline-derived CDR1 and CDR2 are MNHEY and SVGAGI. The CDR3 sequence: CASRRVSNTEAFF. The CDR3 DNA reads as TGTGCCAGCAGAAGGGTATCGAACACTGAAGCTTTCTTT.

This clonotype came up many times. The chain's CDR3 is CASSFYKVRLQHF. The CDR3 nucleotides are TGTGCCAGCAGTTTCTATAAAGTGAGGCTCCAGCATTTT. The chain recombines TRBV28 with TRBJ1-5; the D is unclear. The germline CDR1 and CDR2 sequences are MDHEN and SYDVKM. The CDR3 has 13 amino acids. V shed 3 bases and J shed 12 bases, with 15 bases lying between them.

This chain links TRBV12-3 or TRBV12-4 with TRBJ2-5, with 7 bases lining up with TRBD1. Trimming took 3 bases from V and 3 from J; bases not matched to a gene: 7. The CDR3 consists of 15 residues. The CDR3 DNA reads TGTGCCAGCAGTTTGCGACAGGGAACGGAAGAGACCCAGTACTTC. This sequence encodes CASSLRQGTEETQYF.